The 24 T cell receptor beta chains below were found in one sample sequenced in a study of post-analysis software for immune sequencing data. Study observations and caveats: Patients had higher frequencies than controls of about five TRBV segments, including TRBV5-6, TRBV5-1 and TRBV20-1.

Their recognized antigens are unknown. Researchers reported that TCR beta cDNA libraries carried unique molecular identifiers. TCRdb processed the PCR reads anew with MiXCR; each CDR3 protein has one entry. Here the sample spans roughly 800,000 distinct CDR3 sequences, around 50% being singletons. Sequenced: blood. Source of these receptors: a girl aged 5-17 years with multiple sclerosis.

This clonotype was seen more than once but under ten times. The CDR3 nucleotides are TGTGCCAGCTCACCACCGGAAGGGGGGGCCTACTCCTACGAGCAGTACTTC. This encodes CASSPPEGGAYSYEQYF. The rearrangement links TRBV18 to TRBJ2-7, with a possible D match to TRBD2 (7 bases). V lost 0 bases, J lost 0 bases, and 15 bases lay in between. The CDR3 loop spans 17 amino acids. Germline V gives CDR1 KGHSH, CDR2 LQKENI. The full variable domain, in which reference TRBV18 and TRBJ2-7 provide the parts outside the CDR3, is NAGVMQNPRHLVRRRGQEARLRCSPMKGHSHVYWYRQLPEEGLKFMVYLQKENIIDESGMPKERFSAEFPKEGPSILRIQQVVRGDSAAYFCASSPPEGGAYSYEQYFGPGTRLTVT.

The chain recombines TRBV6-1 with TRBJ2-5; TRBD1 aligns across 8 bases. The CDR3 totals 16 residues. CDR1 and CDR2 (germline): MNHNS, SASEGT. The V and J ends lost 0 bases and 4 bases, in that order; junction bases with no gene match: 7. The CDR3 reads CASSEAVGQGGETQYF. The CDR3 nucleotides are TGTGCCAGCAGTGAAGCGGTCGGACAGGGCGGAGAGACCCAGTACTTC.

The genes are TRBV6-2 or TRBV6-3 and TRBJ2-7; D gene ambiguous. The CDR3 sequence is 13 residues long. The germline V and J ends were trimmed by 7 bases and 0 bases, with 10 bases remaining between them. Germline assignment: CDR1 MNHEY and CDR2 SVGEGT. The chain's CDR3 is CASKRGGSYEQYF. In DNA, the CDR3 is TGTGCCAGCAAAAGAGGTGGCTCCTACGAGCAGTACTTC.

This clonotype has just a few counts. The genes are TRBV6-4 and TRBJ1-6; D remains unclear. The germline V and J ends were trimmed by 0 bases and 9 bases, with 6 bases remaining between them. The germline CDR1 and CDR2 sequences are MRHNA and SNTAGT. This CDR3 comprises 13 residues. This CDR3 reads CASSDSQSSPLHF. The CDR3 DNA is TGTGCCAGCAGTGACTCGCAAAGTTCACCCCTCCACTTT.

V is TRBV5-1 and J is TRBJ1-5; a weak D match, TRBD1 (6 bases). CDR3 length equals 15 residues. Germline V CDR1 and CDR2: SGHRS, YFSETQ. The V and J ends lost 0 bases and 7 bases respectively, with 14 bases between them. As DNA, the CDR3 is TGCGCCAGCAGCTTGGACGGGGGGGCTGGACAGCCCCAGCATTTT. Encoded protein: CASSLDGGAGQPQHF.

This clonotype was observed a few times. V is TRBV5-1 and J is TRBJ2-1; 9 bases fit TRBD2. The trim removed 4 bases at V and 6 bases at J, leaving 11 bases unmatched. The CDR3 spans 16 residues. Germline V CDR1 and CDR2: SGHRS, YFSETQ. The CDR3: CASSLPGTSLLNEQFF. CDR3 bases: TGCGCCAGCAGCCTACCCGGGACTAGCCTGCTCAATGAGCAGTTCTTC.

This clonotype appeared a few times. The rearrangement links TRBV7-2 to TRBJ1-5; possible D gene TRBD1, 6 bases. The CDR3 is 14 amino acids. V was cut by 5 bases and J by 2 bases, with 10 bases left in between. Germline V CDR1 and CDR2: SGHTA, FQGNSA. The CDR3 DNA reads TGTGCCAGCAGCATCTACAGGGGCAATCAGCCCCAGCATTTT. Its translation is CASSIYRGNQPQHF.

The rearrangement uses TRBV7-9 and TRBJ2-4; D uncertain. The last part of the DNA fits TRBJ2-7 better; the J call may be wrong. The CDR3 has 14 amino acids. Per the germline V gene, CDR1 is SEHNR and CDR2 is FQNEAQ (reference sequence). The CDR3 region has the DNA TGTGCCAGCAGACTAAGCGTAGAATCTTACGAGCAGTACTTC. Amino acids: CASRLSVESYEQYF.

About this clonotype itself: An end of the junction differs from the germline gene, which may be a read error. This chain uses TRBV12-3 or TRBV12-4 with TRBJ1-4; D is unresolved. The CDR3 extends over 13 amino acids. In DNA form, the CDR3 reads TGTGCCAGCAGTTTTCAGGTGGACGAAAAACGGTTTTTT. Protein: CASSFQVDEKRFF.

The J gene is TRBJ2-7, the V gene TRBV5-1; 11 bases match TRBD1. Germline trimming cut 3 bases from V and 2 bases from J; bases unmatched to any gene: 7. This CDR3 is 16 amino acids long. Per the germline V gene, CDR1 is SGHRS and CDR2 is YFSETQ. Here the CDR3 reads CASSYQPGQGAYEQYF. The CDR3 DNA sequence: TGCGCCAGCAGCTACCAACCGGGACAGGGGGCCTACGAGCAGTACTTC. Full variable domain (outside the CDR3, taken from reference TRBV5-1 and TRBJ2-7): KAGVTQTPRYLIKTRGQQVTLSCSPISGHRSVSWYQQTPGQGLQFLFEYFSETQRNKGNFPGRFSGRQFSNSRSEMNVSTLELGDSALYLCASSYQPGQGAYEQYFGPGTRLTVT.

The V gene is TRBV5-1, the J gene TRBJ2-1; a weak D match, TRBD1 (6 bases). V gave up 0 bases and J gave up 1 base, with 11 bases separating them. The CDR3 length is 16 residues. The germline gives CDR1 SGHRS, CDR2 YFSETQ. CDR3 nucleotide sequence: TGCGCCAGCAGCTTGGAGCAGGGGAATTCCTACAATGAGCAGTTCTTC. Its translation: CASSLEQGNSYNEQFF.

The chain links TRBV27 to TRBJ2-1, with a weak D call TRBD1 (5 bases). V gave up 4 bases and J gave up 12 bases, with 25 bases separating them. Germline V lookup: CDR1 MNHEY, CDR2 SMNVEV (reference sequence). The CDR3 loop spans 16 amino acids. The CDR3, as DNA: TGTGCCAGCAGTTCCAACCGGGCCTCTAGGGGCCATGGGCAGTTCTTC. This codes for CASSSNRASRGHGQFF.

The chain carries TRBV20-1 and TRBJ2-3; D call uncertain. There are 15 residues in the CDR3. V shed 4 bases and J shed 6 bases, with 20 bases lying between them. Germline lookup yields CDR1 DFQATT and CDR2 SNEGSKA (reference sequence). In DNA form, the CDR3 reads TGCAGTGCTAAAAAGCAGGCCACGGCCCAGGATACGCAGTATTTT. It codes for CSAKKQATAQDTQYF.

The table lists this clonotype with a count of one. The rearrangement uses TRBV20-1 and TRBJ2-5, with 7 bases aligning to TRBD2. Trimming took 5 bases from V and 5 from J; bases not matched to a gene: 8. The germline V gene has CDR1 DFQATT and CDR2 SNEGSKA (reference sequence). This CDR3 comprises 13 residues. CDR3: CSAPRGVGETQYF. DNA of the CDR3: TGCAGTGCTCCTCGGGGGGTCGGGGAGACCCAGTACTTC.

V usage is TRBV12-3 or TRBV12-4 and J usage is TRBJ1-5, with 8 nucleotides matching TRBD1. The J segment lost 7 bases and the V segment lost 6 bases, leaving 2 bases of the junction unmatched. CDR3 size: 12 residues. The CDR3 spells CASRQGGQPQHF. CDR3 sequence (DNA): TGTGCCAGCAGACAGGGGGGCCAGCCCCAGCATTTT.

The chain links TRBV21-1 to TRBJ2-5. TRBV21-1 has pseudogene status. This CDR3 region has 15 residues. In DNA, the CDR3 is TGTGCCAGCAGCAAAGGGGATAGACCTCGGGAGACCCAGTACTTC. Translation gives CASSKGDRPRETQYF.

This clonotype was found a few times. The rearrangement joins TRBV29-1 to TRBJ2-5; D remains ambiguous. The CDR3 loop spans 11 amino acids. Germline-derived CDR1 and CDR2 are SQVTM and ANQGSEA. Trimming left V 4 bases short and J 5 bases short, with 8 bases between. In DNA form, the CDR3 reads TGCAGCGTTGGGGTGTGGGAGACCCAGTACTTC. Protein sequence: CSVGVWETQYF. The full variable domain, its missing parts supplied by reference TRBV29-1 and TRBJ2-5, is SAVISQKPSRDICQRGTSLTIQCQVDSQVTMMFWYRQQPGQSLTLIATANQGSEATYESGFVIDKFPISRPNLTFSTLTVSNMSPEDSSIYLCSVGVWETQYFGPGTRLLVL.

The V gene is TRBV5-1, the J gene TRBJ1-2; 8 bases line up with TRBD1. Looked up from germline, CDR1 is SGHRS and CDR2 is YFSETQ. The CDR3 spans 14 residues. J gave up 6 bases and V 7 bases, and 11 bases lay outside the gene matches. The chain's CDR3 is CASRDFDRGDGYTF. In DNA, the CDR3 is TGCGCCAGCCGGGACTTTGACAGGGGCGATGGCTACACCTTC.

The genes are TRBV7-9 and TRBJ2-7, with a tentative D call TRBD2 (6 bases). The V and J ends lost 5 bases and 5 bases respectively, with 19 bases between them. Germline V lookup: CDR1 SEHNR, CDR2 FQNEAQ (reference sequence). This CDR3 is 15 amino acids long. The CDR3 DNA follows: TGTGCCAGCAGCACCCAAGGGACTGCCCGAAACGAGCAGTACTTC. Protein product: CASSTQGTARNEQYF.

CDR3 residues: CASSPDRFEQYF. In DNA, the CDR3 is TGTGCCAGCAGTCCCGACAGATTCGAGCAGTACTTC. The genes are TRBV12-3 or TRBV12-4 and TRBJ2-7; possibly TRBD1 for D (5 bases). There are 12 residues in the CDR3. Trimming cost V 5 bases and J 6 bases, with 11 bases left between them.

This clonotype has only a few counts. V gene TRBV3-1 combines with J gene TRBJ2-7; D may be TRBD1 (5 bases). The V end was cut by 2 bases, the J end by 2 bases, with 13 bases between. CDR1 is LGHDT, CDR2 YNNKEL, per germline (reference sequence). The CDR3 covers 15 residues. This CDR3 is CASSQQGSHTYEQYF. DNA of the CDR3: TGTGCCAGCAGCCAACAGGGATCCCACACCTACGAGCAGTACTTC.

This clonotype occurred a few times. The chain carries TRBV7-6 and TRBJ2-4; 15 positions agree with TRBD2. The DNA end lines up better with TRBJ2-7; the J call may be wrong. Per germline, CDR1 SGHVS and CDR2 FNYEAQ. This CDR3 is built from 18 residues. The CDR3, as DNA: TGTGCCAGCAGCCCACCGGGACTAGCGGGGGGTCTCACCTACGAGCAGTACTTC. This gives the protein CASSPPGLAGGLTYEQYF.

The chain couples TRBV3-1 to TRBJ2-5; D possibly corresponds to TRBD2 (6 bases). The CDR3 is made up of 17 amino acids. V was shortened by 3 bases and J by 2 bases, with 19 bases between the two germline ends. The germline V gene encodes CDR1 LGHDT and CDR2 YNNKEL (reference sequence). In nucleotides, the CDR3 is TGTGCCAGCAGCCACGGGGGAACCGGGGCGTTACAAGAGACCCAGTACTTC. Its protein product is CASSHGGTGALQETQYF.

In this sample, this clonotype turned up a few times. The J gene is TRBJ2-5, the V gene TRBV12-3 or TRBV12-4; D gene uncertain. The DNA end is a closer match to TRBJ2-7, so the J assignment may be wrong. The CDR3 sequence is 13 residues long. The CDR3 DNA follows: TGTGCCAGCATTGATCAGGCCCCCTACGAGCAGTACTTC. Translated: CASIDQAPYEQYF.